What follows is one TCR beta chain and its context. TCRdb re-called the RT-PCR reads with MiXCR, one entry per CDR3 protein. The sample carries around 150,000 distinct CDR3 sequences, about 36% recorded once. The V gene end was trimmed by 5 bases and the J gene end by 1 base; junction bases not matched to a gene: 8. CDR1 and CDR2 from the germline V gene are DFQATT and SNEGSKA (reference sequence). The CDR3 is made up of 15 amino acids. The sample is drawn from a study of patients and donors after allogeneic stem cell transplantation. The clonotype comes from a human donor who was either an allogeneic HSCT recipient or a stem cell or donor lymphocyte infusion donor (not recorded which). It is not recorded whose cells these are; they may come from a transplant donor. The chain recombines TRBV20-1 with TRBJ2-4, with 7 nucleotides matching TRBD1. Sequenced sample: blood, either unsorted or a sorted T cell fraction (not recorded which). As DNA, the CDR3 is TGCAGTGCTCACCCGAGGGACAGTGCCAAAAACATTCAGTACTTC. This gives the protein CSAHPRDSAKNIQYF.